A single sample is the source of the 21 T cell receptor beta chains below, sequenced in a study of regulatory T cells in long-lasting Graves disease. The TCR beta library used iRepertoire HTBI primers with Arm-PCR amplification of CDR3. From the multiplex PCR reads, TCRdb called clonotypes with MiXCR, one entry per CDR3 protein. The data show 450,000 to 650,000 distinct CDR3 sequences, around 15% seen once. Time point here: newly diagnosed GD, antithyroid drugs for less than 3 months. PBMCs provided the RNA from which the TCR library was made. This sample also belongs to another study, concerning T cells in Graves' hyperthyroidism and ophthalmopathy.

Here the sequenced sample was peripheral blood mononuclear cells (PBMCs), taken at new diagnosis, from a patient treated with antithyroid drugs. All receptors derive from a woman aged 40 to 65 with Graves disease.

This clonotype occurred many times. The chain links TRBV2 to TRBJ1-2; 10 bases agree with TRBD1. V was pared by 6 bases and J by 4 bases, with 8 bases of the junction left unmatched. Germline-derived CDR1 and CDR2 are SNHLY and FYNNEI. There are 15 residues in the CDR3. DNA for the CDR3: TGTGCCAGCAGAGCCTCGGGACAGGGGACCTATGGCTACACCTTC. Its translation is CASRASGQGTYGYTF.

The chain links TRBV6-2 or TRBV6-3 to TRBJ1-2; D perhaps matches TRBD1 (5 bases). Deletions cut 9 bases from V and 7 bases from J, with 24 bases between. CDR1 is MNHEY, CDR2 SVGEGT, per germline. The CDR3 consists of 15 residues. CDR3 in amino acids: CARHRRKAGRSGYTF. The CDR3 region has the DNA TGTGCCAGACATAGGAGGAAAGCAGGGCGTAGTGGCTACACCTTC.

This clonotype was detected only a few times. V and J are TRBV5-1 and TRBJ2-4; either TRBD1 or TRBD2 may supply D (5 bases each). The CDR3 has 16 residues. Germline V gives CDR1 SGHRS, CDR2 YFSETQ. V shed 4 bases and J shed 3 bases, with 17 bases lying between them. This CDR3 is CASSAGQGVDKNIQYF. The CDR3 DNA reads as TGCGCCAGCAGCGCGGGCCAGGGCGTGGACAAAAACATTCAGTACTTC.

The chain carries TRBV6-2 or TRBV6-3 and TRBJ2-7, with 9 bases fitting TRBD1. Germline V gene data show CDR1 as MNHEY and CDR2 as SVGEGT. The V gene end was trimmed by 5 bases and the J gene end by 7 bases; junction bases not matched to a gene: 15. The CDR3 consists of 16 residues. The CDR3 DNA reads as TGTGCCAGCAGTGAGAACCCGGGACAGGGCTCTCGGGAGCAGTACTTC. It codes for CASSENPGQGSREQYF.

This clonotype showed up many times. At one end the junction does not follow the germline gene, possibly because of a read error. CDR3 nucleotide sequence: TGTGCCAGCAGCCAAGATCTGAGGGGCCGTGGGTCCTCCGAGCAGTACTTC. Its protein product is CASSQDLRGRGSSEQYF. V is TRBV3-1 and J is TRBJ2-7; D is possibly TRBD1 or TRBD2 (5 bases each). CDR3 length: 17 residues. Per the germline V gene, CDR1 is LGHDT and CDR2 is YNNKEL (reference sequence).

The count of this clonotype is one. With a much larger clone just one base away, this may be a read error. The genes are TRBV20-1 and TRBJ2-3; D perhaps matches TRBD1 (7 bases). The CDR3 is made up of 16 amino acids. The V gene's germline CDR1 is DFQATT and CDR2 SNEGSKA (reference sequence). In DNA, the CDR3 is TGCAATGTCGTCCGAGGAGCAGGGGGGAACACAGATACGCAGTATTTT. Amino acids: CNVVRGAGGNTDTQYF.

This sequence joins TRBV5-4 and TRBJ1-2; tentatively, D is TRBD1 (5 bases). The germline V and J ends were trimmed by 4 bases and 8 bases, with 18 bases remaining between them. CDR3 length: 14 residues. The germline V gene has CDR1 SGHNT and CDR2 YYREEE (reference sequence). The CDR3, as DNA: TGTGCCAGCAGCAATTCCGAGGGGACCCTGGGCTACACCTTC. It is translated as CASSNSEGTLGYTF.

The genes are TRBV7-6 and TRBJ1-6; the D gene is possibly TRBD1 (6 bases). CDR1 and CDR2 (germline): SGHVS, FNYEAQ. V lost 4 bases, J lost 2 bases, and 12 bases lay in between. The CDR3 covers 16 residues. CDR3 bases: TGTGCCAGCAGCTCCCACAGGGCTCCCTATAATTCACCCCTCCACTTT. As protein: CASSSHRAPYNSPLHF.

In this sample, this clonotype turned up many times. The chain combines TRBV11-2 with TRBJ1-1; D is undetermined. Germline values: CDR1 SGHAT, CDR2 FQNNGV. Trimming stripped 5 bases from V and 8 bases from J, with 12 bases between. The CDR3 extends over 12 amino acids. The CDR3 nucleotides are TGTGCCAGCAGCCCTGGACTGCGGGAAGCTTTCTTT. Translating it yields CASSPGLREAFF.

This clonotype was recorded a few times. The rearrangement uses TRBV11-2 and TRBJ1-3, with a weak D call TRBD1 (5 bases). The CDR3 has 16 amino acids. V was cut by 4 bases and J by 0 bases, with 13 bases left in between. CDR1 is SGHAT and CDR2 is FQNNGV in the germline V gene. The CDR3 loop is CASSSKGQGSGNTIYF. DNA for the CDR3: TGTGCCAGCAGCTCGAAGGGGCAGGGCTCTGGAAACACCATATATTTT.

This clonotype was detected only a few times. This sequence joins TRBV28 and TRBJ1-3, with D maybe TRBD1 (6 bases). CDR1 and CDR2 from the germline V gene are MDHEN and SYDVKM. The CDR3 is made up of 16 amino acids. V was pared by 3 bases and J by 6 bases, with 18 bases between. DNA for the CDR3: TGTGCCAGCAGTTTCTCCCGCGGAGGGGGTTTAAACACCATATATTTT. It codes for CASSFSRGGGLNTIYF.

In this sample, this clonotype turned up a few times. The chain employs TRBV7-3 and TRBJ2-3, with D possibly being TRBD2 (5 bases). V was cut by 2 bases and J by 10 bases, with 13 bases left in between. CDR3 length: 13 amino acids. CDR1 and CDR2 (germline): SGHTA, FQGTGA. The CDR3 DNA follows: TGTGCCAGCAGCTTAGAAGGCCCGGGGTCGCAGTATTTT. Protein sequence: CASSLEGPGSQYF.

This chain connects TRBV29-1 to TRBJ2-1; no firm D call. This CDR3 comprises 11 residues. V was pared by 2 bases and J by 3 bases, with 2 bases between. Germline assignment: CDR1 SQVTM and CDR2 ANQGSEA. CDR3 bases: TGCAGCGTTGAAATCTACAATGAGCAGTTCTTC. This translates into CSVEIYNEQFF.

The sample holds many counts of this clonotype. The DNA of the CDR3 is TGCAGTGCCGACACGGGCACAGATACGCAGTATTTT. It specifies CSADTGTDTQYF. The rearrangement links TRBV20-1 to TRBJ2-3; D gene unclear. Germline V CDR1 and CDR2: DFQATT, SNEGSKA (reference sequence). The V gene lost 6 bases and the J gene lost 1 base, with 8 bases spanning the gap. The CDR3 runs 12 residues.

This clonotype was detected many times. This chain links TRBV4-1 with TRBJ2-3; perhaps TRBD1 as D (5 bases). CDR1 MGHRA and CDR2 YSYEKL come from the germline V gene. Deletions cut 3 bases from V and 2 bases from J, with 12 bases between. The CDR3 loop spans 15 amino acids. CDR3 bases: TGCGCCAGCAGCCAGTCCTTGGGGCTCACAGATACGCAGTATTTT. Its translation: CASSQSLGLTDTQYF.

This clonotype appeared a few times. The V and J genes are TRBV19 and TRBJ2-7; 9 bases agree with TRBD2. Germline-derived CDR1 and CDR2 are LNHDA and SQIVND (reference sequence). The CDR3 consists of 14 residues. With 2 bases clipped from V and 3 bases from J, the junction kept 2 bases outside the gene matches. The DNA for the CDR3 is TGTGCCAGTAGTATACAGACTAGCGGCTACGAGCAGTACTTC. It translates to CASSIQTSGYEQYF.

V and J are TRBV2 and TRBJ2-5; TRBD1 matches at 8 bases. V trimming: 6 bases; J trimming: 5 bases; junction bases outside the gene matches: 5. The CDR3 extends over 13 amino acids. Germline CDR1 is SNHLY and CDR2 is FYNNEI. The CDR3 region is CASSRTGSETQYF. The CDR3 coding sequence is TGTGCCAGCAGCAGGACAGGGAGCGAGACCCAGTACTTC.

This clonotype came up many times. The chain is built from TRBV3-1 and TRBJ1-5; D is perhaps TRBD1 (6 bases). CDR1 is LGHDT, CDR2 YNNKEL, per germline (reference sequence). The V and J ends lost 0 bases and 7 bases respectively, with 13 bases between them. The CDR3 runs 15 residues. The chain's CDR3 is CASSQEVGGGQPQHF. The CDR3 DNA follows: TGTGCCAGCAGCCAAGAAGTTGGGGGCGGCCAGCCCCAGCATTTT.

CDR3 coding DNA: TGCAGTGCTTTCACGTCGGGGACCCAGTACTTC. It codes for CSAFTSGTQYF. The chain is built from TRBV20-1 and TRBJ2-5; D is unclear. Trimming stripped 5 bases from V and 7 bases from J, with 11 bases between. CDR1 DFQATT and CDR2 SNEGSKA come from the germline V gene (reference sequence). The CDR3 has 11 residues.

This clonotype was counted ten times or more. The chain has TRBV12-3 or TRBV12-4 and TRBJ2-3, with D possibly matching TRBD1 (5 bases). The CDR3 is 16 amino acids. With 6 bases removed from V and 0 bases from J, the gap between germline ends came to 16 bases. In DNA form, the CDR3 reads TGTGCCAGCAGCCCCCGGACATCCCATAGCACAGATACGCAGTATTTT. Its translation: CASSPRTSHSTDTQYF.

This clonotype was seen more than once but under ten times. The rearrangement links TRBV5-4 to TRBJ2-5; D tentatively fits TRBD1 or TRBD2 (6 bases each). The germline V gene has CDR1 SGHNT and CDR2 YYREEE (reference sequence). The CDR3 sequence is 15 residues long. V lost 1 base and J lost 3, with 13 bases in between. CDR3 sequence reads: CASSLLGGREETQYF. The CDR3 DNA is TGTGCCAGCAGCTTGTTGGGGGGCAGGGAAGAGACCCAGTACTTC.